This entry concerns a single T cell receptor beta chain. Its antigen is still unknown. Specified time point: blood 2 weeks post-SBRT. The sample's treatment: 15 Gy SBRT to primary tumor, nephrectomy 4 weeks later. After SBRT, blood was collected at 2 and 4 weeks, plus baseline. Here immunoSEQ multiplex PCR was the method, and the copy in TCRdb shows in-frame clones only, minus some. The profile covers roughly 130,000 clones, with 88% appearing a single time and around 6% taken by the ten largest. The sample originates from a study of radiation and T cells in renal cell carcinoma. As for the study in general: Nephrectomy followed 15 Gy stereotactic body radiation by 4 weeks. Study-level results: No pretreatment tumor biopsies were available for baseline clonotypes. From baseline, blood top tumor clonotypes peaked at 2 weeks post-radiation.

This CDR3 spans 17 amino acids. Sequenced here: blood, sampled from a patient whose treatment included radiotherapy and nephrectomy. This clonotype was obtained from a woman aged 70-85 years with renal cell carcinoma. The chain joins TRBV21-1 to TRBJ1-5; the D segment call TRBD1 is taken from the table without a DNA check. TRBV21-1 is annotated as a pseudogene. Written as DNA, the CDR3 is TGTGCCAGCAGCAGGGGAGCGACAGGGGGGAGAGGACAGCCCCAGCATTTT. Encoded protein: CASSRGATGGRGQPQHF.